By sample fraction, the clone carrying this T cell receptor beta chain is medium-sized. The antigen is not known. From germline, CDR1 is SGDLS and CDR2 YYNGEE. V lost 5 bases, J lost 1 base, and 9 bases lay in between. There are 14 residues in the CDR3. The protocol was immunoSEQ multiplex PCR, while the TCRdb copy is restricted to in-frame clones and leaves out a portion. This repertoire shows 60,000 to 65,000 clones, 84% found once; its top ten account for roughly 6.6%. The record originates from a study of T cell responses to AZD1222 COVID-19 vaccine. Overall study: Second-dose intervals of approximately 4 or approximately 12 weeks were pooled. Findings and limits, study-wide: Nearly half of spike-specific TCRs reportedly target unmutated variant regions. Donors were largely white British and mainly female; clonal diversity was possibly underestimated. With two AZD1222 doses given, Spike-specific TCR breadth and depth both rose.

The rearrangement uses TRBV9 and TRBJ2-2; D possibly corresponds to TRBD1 (6 bases). This material consisted of peripheral blood, taken on day 0 of AZD1222 vaccination. This TCR was sampled from an adult in good health. As DNA, the CDR3 is TGTGCCAGCAGTTTACAGGGGAACACCGGGGAGCTGTTTTTT. Residues: CASSLQGNTGELFF.